Detailed here is one T cell receptor (beta chain). Its antigen is unidentified. Deep level was the assay's run setting. The table came from immunoSEQ multiplex PCR; TCRdb's copy has only in-frame clones and leaves some out. The sample lists around 2.5 million clones; over 85% were seen once. The study enrolled healthy HIV-negative adults without recent acute infections or vaccinations as donors. CD4+ cells yielded CD45RA+ naive and CD45RA-negative memory subsets. These data come from a study of shared clonotypes between healthy human individuals. Per the germline V gene, CDR1 is SGDLS and CDR2 is YYNGEE. V lost 0 bases, J lost 3 bases, and 8 bases stayed unmatched. The CDR3 is 17 residues long. Overall study findings and caveats: Rarefaction demonstrated incomplete sorted-subset sequencing despite large depth.

The genes are TRBV9 and TRBJ2-1; TRBD2 matches 8 bases. The sequencing sample was made of naive CD4+ T cells from PBMCs. Subset denoted: CD45RA+ positively selected. This clonotype originated in a man aged 18 to 30 in good health. Some clones in this sample may be carry-over from other donors' samples. In DNA form, the CDR3 reads TGTGCCAGCAGCGTAGAACCGGGACTAGTAAACTACAATGAGCAGTTCTTC. Protein product: CASSVEPGLVNYNEQFF.